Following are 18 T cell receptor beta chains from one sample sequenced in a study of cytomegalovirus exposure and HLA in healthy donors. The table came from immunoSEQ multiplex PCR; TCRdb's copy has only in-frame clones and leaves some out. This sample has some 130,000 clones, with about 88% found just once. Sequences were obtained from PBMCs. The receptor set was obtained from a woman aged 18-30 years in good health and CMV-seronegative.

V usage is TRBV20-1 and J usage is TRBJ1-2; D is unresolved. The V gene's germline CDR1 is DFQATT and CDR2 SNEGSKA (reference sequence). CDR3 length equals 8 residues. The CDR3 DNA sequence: TGCAGGACGGGGGGCTACACCTTC. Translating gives CRTGGYTF.

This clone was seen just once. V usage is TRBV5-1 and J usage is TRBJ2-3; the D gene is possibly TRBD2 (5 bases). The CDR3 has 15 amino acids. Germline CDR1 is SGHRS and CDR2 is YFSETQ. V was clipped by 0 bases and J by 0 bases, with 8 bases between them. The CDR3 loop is CASSLGGPSTDTQYF. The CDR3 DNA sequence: TGCGCCAGCAGCTTGGGAGGGCCGAGCACAGATACGCAGTATTTT.

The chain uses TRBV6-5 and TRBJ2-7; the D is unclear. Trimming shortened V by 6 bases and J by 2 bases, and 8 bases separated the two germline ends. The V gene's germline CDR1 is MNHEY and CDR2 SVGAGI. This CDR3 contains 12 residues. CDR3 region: CASSTPTYEQYF. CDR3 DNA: TGTGCCAGCAGCACACCGACCTACGAGCAGTACTTC.

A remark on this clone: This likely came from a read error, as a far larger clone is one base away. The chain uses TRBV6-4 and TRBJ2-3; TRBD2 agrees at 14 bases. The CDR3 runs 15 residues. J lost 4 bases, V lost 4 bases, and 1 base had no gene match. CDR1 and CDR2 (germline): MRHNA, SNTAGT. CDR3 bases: TGTGCCAGCAGTGGACTAGCGGGGGGGCCAGATACGCAGTATTTT. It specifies CASSGLAGGPDTQYF.

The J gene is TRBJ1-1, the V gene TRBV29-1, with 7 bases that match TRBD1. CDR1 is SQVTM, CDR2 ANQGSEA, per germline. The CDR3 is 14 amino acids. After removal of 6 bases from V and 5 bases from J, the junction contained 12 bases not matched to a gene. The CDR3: CSVEPGQMSTEAFF. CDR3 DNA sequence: TGCAGCGTCGAACCGGGACAGATGTCGACTGAAGCTTTCTTT.

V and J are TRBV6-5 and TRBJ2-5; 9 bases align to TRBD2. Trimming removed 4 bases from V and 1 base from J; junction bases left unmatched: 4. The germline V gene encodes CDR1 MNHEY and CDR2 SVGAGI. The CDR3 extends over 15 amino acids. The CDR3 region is CASSWRGGSQETQYF. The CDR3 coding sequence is TGTGCCAGCAGTTGGCGGGGGGGCTCCCAAGAGACCCAGTACTTC.

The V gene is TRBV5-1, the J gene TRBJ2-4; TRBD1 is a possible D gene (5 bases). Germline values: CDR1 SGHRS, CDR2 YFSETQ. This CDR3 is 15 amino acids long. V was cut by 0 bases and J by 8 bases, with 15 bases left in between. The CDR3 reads CASSLVGRDEDIQYF. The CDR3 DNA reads TGCGCCAGCAGCTTGGTTGGCAGGGATGAGGACATTCAGTACTTC.

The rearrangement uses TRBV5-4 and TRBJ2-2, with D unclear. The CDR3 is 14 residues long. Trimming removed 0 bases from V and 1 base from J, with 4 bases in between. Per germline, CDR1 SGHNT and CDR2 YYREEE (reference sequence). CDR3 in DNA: TGTGCCAGCAGCTTGGGCAGGAACACCGGGGAGCTGTTTTTT. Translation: CASSLGRNTGELFF.

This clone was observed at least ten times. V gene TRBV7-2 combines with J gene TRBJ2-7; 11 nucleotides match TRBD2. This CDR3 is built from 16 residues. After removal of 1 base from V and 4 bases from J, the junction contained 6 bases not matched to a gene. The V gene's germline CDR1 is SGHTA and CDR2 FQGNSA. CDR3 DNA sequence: TGTGCCAGCAGCTTAGAGGGGACTAGCGGTAAATACGAGCAGTACTTC. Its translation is CASSLEGTSGKYEQYF.

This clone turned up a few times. In nucleotides, the CDR3 is TGTGCCAGCAGTCCAACAGCTCACGAGCAGTACTTC. It is translated as CASSPTAHEQYF. This sequence joins TRBV2 and TRBJ2-7; the D is unclear. The CDR3 sequence is 12 residues long. V shed 5 bases and J shed 5 bases, with 10 bases lying between them. Germline V gene lookup returns CDR1 SNHLY and CDR2 FYNNEI. The variable domain in full, with the rest retrieved from reference TRBV2 and TRBJ2-7, is EPEVTQTPSHQVTQMGQEVILRCVPISNHLYFYWYRQILGQKVEFLVSFYNNEISEKSEIFDDQFSVERPDGSNFTLKIRSTKLEDSAMYFCASSPTAHEQYFGPGTRLTVT.

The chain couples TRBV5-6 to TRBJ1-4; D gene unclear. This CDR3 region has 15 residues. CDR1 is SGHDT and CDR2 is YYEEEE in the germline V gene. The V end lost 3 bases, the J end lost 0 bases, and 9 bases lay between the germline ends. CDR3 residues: CASSSHTSTNEKLFF. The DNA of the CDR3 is TGTGCCAGCAGCTCACACACCTCAACTAATGAAAAACTGTTTTTT.

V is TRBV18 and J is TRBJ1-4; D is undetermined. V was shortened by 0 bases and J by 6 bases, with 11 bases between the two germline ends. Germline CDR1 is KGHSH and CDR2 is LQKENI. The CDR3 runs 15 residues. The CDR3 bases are TGTGCCAGCTCACCACCTGGGCGGGCCGATGAAAAACTGTTTTTT. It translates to CASSPPGRADEKLFF.

This chain's CDR3 is CASSSQGWRNTEAFF. The DNA for the CDR3 is TGTGCCAGCAGCTCCCAGGGGTGGAGGAACACTGAAGCTTTCTTT. V usage is TRBV7-2 and J usage is TRBJ1-1, with D possibly TRBD1 on 6 matching bases. Germline assignment: CDR1 SGHTA and CDR2 FQGNSA. The CDR3 has 15 amino acids. Trimming shortened V by 4 bases and J by 1 base, and 13 bases separated the two germline ends.

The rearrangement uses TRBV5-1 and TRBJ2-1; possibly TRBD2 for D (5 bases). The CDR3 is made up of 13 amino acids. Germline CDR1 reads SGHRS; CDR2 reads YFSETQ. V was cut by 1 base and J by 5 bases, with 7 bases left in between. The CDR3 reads CASSLPGDNEQFF. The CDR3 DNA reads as TGCGCCAGCAGCTTGCCCGGGGACAATGAGCAGTTCTTC.

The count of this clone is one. CDR3 amino acids: CASSPGDSGSGEQYF. The CDR3 DNA sequence: TGTGCCAGCAGCCCGGGGGATAGCGGATCTGGAGAGCAGTACTTC. V gene TRBV7-6 combines with J gene TRBJ2-7; possibly TRBD2 for D (6 bases). Germline V CDR1 and CDR2: SGHVS, FNYEAQ. The V end was cut by 5 bases, the J end by 7 bases, with 21 bases between. The CDR3 consists of 15 residues.

The DNA of the CDR3 is TGCGCCAGCAGCCAGAAGGACAGATATGGCTACACCTTC. Its protein is CASSQKDRYGYTF. The rearrangement links TRBV4-1 to TRBJ1-2; D perhaps matches TRBD1 (6 bases). Germline V gene lookup returns CDR1 MGHRA and CDR2 YSYEKL. This CDR3 comprises 13 residues. Trimming stripped 3 bases from V and 5 bases from J, with 10 bases between.

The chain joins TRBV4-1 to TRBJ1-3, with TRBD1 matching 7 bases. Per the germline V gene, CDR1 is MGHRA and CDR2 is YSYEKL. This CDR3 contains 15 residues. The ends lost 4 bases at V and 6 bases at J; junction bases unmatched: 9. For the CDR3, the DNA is TGCGCCAGCAGCCCCTCAGGGGGGAAGGAAAACACCATATATTTT. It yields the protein CASSPSGGKENTIYF.

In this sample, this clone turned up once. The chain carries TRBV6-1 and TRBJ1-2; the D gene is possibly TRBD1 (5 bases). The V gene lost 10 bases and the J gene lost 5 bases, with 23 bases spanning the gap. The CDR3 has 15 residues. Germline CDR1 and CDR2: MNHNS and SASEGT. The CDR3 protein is CATPRERRQIYGYTF. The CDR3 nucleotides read TGTGCCACCCCGCGGGAGAGGAGACAGATTTATGGCTACACCTTC.